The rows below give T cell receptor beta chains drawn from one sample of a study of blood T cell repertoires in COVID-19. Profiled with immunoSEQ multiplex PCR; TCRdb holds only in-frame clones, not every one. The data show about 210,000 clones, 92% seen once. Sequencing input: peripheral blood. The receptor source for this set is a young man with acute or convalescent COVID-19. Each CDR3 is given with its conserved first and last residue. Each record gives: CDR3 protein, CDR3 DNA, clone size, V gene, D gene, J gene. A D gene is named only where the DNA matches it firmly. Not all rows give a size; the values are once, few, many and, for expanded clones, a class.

CDR3: CASSSPGQGLNEQFF
DNA: TGTGCCAGCAGCTCCCCGGGACAGGGTCTAAATGAGCAGTTCTTC
size: -
V: TRBV7-9
D: TRBD1
J: TRBJ2-1

CDR3: CAISESKQGRRNTQYF
DNA: TGTGCCATCAGTGAGTCGAAACAGGGGAGAAGAAATACGCAGTATTTT
size: -
V: TRBV10-3
D: TRBD1
J: TRBJ2-3

CDR3: CASSLDGRSTDTQYF
DNA: TGTGCCAGCAGCTTAGATGGGAGAAGCACAGATACGCAGTATTTT
size: -
V: TRBV7-9
D: -
J: TRBJ2-3

CDR3: CASSQESGGLPEAFF
DNA: TGCGCCAGCAGCCAAGAGTCAGGGGGATTGCCTGAAGCTTTCTTT
size: -
V: TRBV4-1
D: TRBD1
J: TRBJ1-1

CDR3: CASSVGDKLNTEAFF
DNA: TGTGCCAGCAGCGTAGGAGATAAGTTGAACACTGAAGCTTTCTTT
size: once
V: TRBV9
D: -
J: TRBJ1-1

CDR3: CASSLGTAVHEQFF
DNA: TGCGCCAGCAGCTTGGGGACAGCCGTCCATGAGCAGTTCTTC
size: -
V: TRBV5-1
D: -
J: TRBJ2-1

CDR3: CASGARAVGNTIYF
DNA: TGTGCCAGTGGGGCAAGGGCGGTCGGAAACACCATATATTTT
size: -
V: TRBV19
D: -
J: TRBJ1-3

CDR3: CASSGDGYQPQHF
DNA: TGTGCCAGCAGCGGGGATGGGTATCAGCCCCAGCATTTT
size: -
V: TRBV6-5
D: -
J: TRBJ1-5

CDR3: CASKWRGGVETQYF
DNA: TGTGCCAGCAAATGGCGCGGGGGTGTAGAGACCCAGTACTTC
size: -
V: TRBV27
D: TRBD2
J: TRBJ2-5

CDR3: CASSLDGMNPANTGELFF
DNA: TGCGCCAGCAGCTTGGACGGGATGAACCCCGCGAACACCGGGGAGCTGTTTTTT
size: -
V: TRBV5-1
D: -
J: TRBJ2-2

CDR3: CASSLEGANYEQFF
DNA: TGCGCCAGCAGCTTGGAGGGGGCTAACTATGAGCAGTTCTTC
size: -
V: TRBV5-1
D: TRBD1
J: TRBJ2-1

CDR3: CAIIADRYTEAFF
DNA: TGTGCCATCATCGCGGACAGATACACTGAAGCTTTCTTT
size: -
V: TRBV10-3
D: -
J: TRBJ1-1

CDR3: CASSLVEAANIQYF
DNA: TGTGCCAGCAGCTTAGTAGAGGCCGCAAACATTCAGTACTTC
size: -
V: TRBV11-2
D: -
J: TRBJ2-4

CDR3: CASSGTSWETQYF
DNA: TGTGCCAGCAGCGGAACTAGCTGGGAGACCCAGTACTTC
size: -
V: TRBV9
D: -
J: TRBJ2-5

CDR3: CASSQLDRDGHGYTF
DNA: TGTGCCAGCAGCCAGCTCGACAGGGATGGGCATGGCTACACCTTC
size: -
V: TRBV3-1/TRBV3-2
D: TRBD1
J: TRBJ1-2

CDR3: CASSETSTTPGEQYF
DNA: TGTGCCAGCAGCGAAACTAGCACCACTCCGGGGGAGCAGTACTTC
size: -
V: TRBV9
D: -
J: TRBJ2-7

CDR3: CASSARGGLEETQYF
DNA: TGTGCCAGCAGCGCCCGTGGAGGTCTGGAAGAGACCCAGTACTTC
size: -
V: TRBV5-4
D: -
J: TRBJ2-5

CDR3: CASSLAGGAFNSPLHF
DNA: TGCGCCAGCAGCTTGGCAGGGGGCGCCTTTAATTCACCCCTCCACTTT
size: once
V: TRBV5-1
D: TRBD1
J: TRBJ1-6

CDR3: CASRGDRAYTEAFF
DNA: TGTGCCAGTAGAGGTGACAGGGCCTACACTGAAGCTTTCTTT
size: -
V: TRBV19
D: TRBD1
J: TRBJ1-1

CDR3: CASSLTSGPMNTEAFF
DNA: TGTGCCAGCAGTTTAACATCAGGGCCTATGAACACTGAAGCTTTCTTT
size: -
V: TRBV28
D: -
J: TRBJ1-1

CDR3: CASSFGGRQYEQYF
DNA: TGTGCCAGCAGTTTCGGCGGGAGACAGTACGAGCAGTACTTC
size: -
V: TRBV27
D: TRBD2
J: TRBJ2-7

CDR3: CASSPGRVTQETQYF
DNA: TGTGCCAGCAGCCCGGGTCGTGTGACCCAAGAGACCCAGTACTTC
size: -
V: TRBV3-1/TRBV3-2
D: -
J: TRBJ2-5

CDR3: CASSTHRGPMNTEAFF
DNA: TGTGCCAGCAGCACCCACAGGGGACCTATGAACACTGAAGCTTTCTTT
size: -
V: TRBV11-2
D: TRBD1
J: TRBJ1-1

CDR3: CASSKTGLFPKNIQYF
DNA: TGCGCCAGCAGCAAGACAGGGTTATTTCCCAAAAACATTCAGTACTTC
size: -
V: TRBV5-1
D: TRBD1
J: TRBJ2-4

CDR3: CATYTGLGQGVVSYEQYF
DNA: TGTGCCACCTATACAGGCCTCGGACAGGGGGTAGTTTCCTACGAGCAGTACTTC
size: few
V: TRBV24-1
D: TRBD1
J: TRBJ2-7

CDR3: CASSVQIAGTANYGYTF
DNA: TGCGCCAGCAGCGTGCAAATTGCCGGGACAGCTAACTATGGCTACACCTTC
size: -
V: TRBV5-1
D: TRBD1
J: TRBJ1-2